This is a list of T cell receptor beta chains from one sample in a study of radiation and T cells in renal cell carcinoma. Data came from immunoSEQ multiplex PCR; TCRdb stores just in-frame clones and leaves some out. Of tens of thousands of clones listed, around three quarters are singletons. The sample was blood, taken from a patient whose treatment included radiotherapy and nephrectomy. The receptors here all came from a man between 60 and 75 years old with renal cell carcinoma. Both conserved end residues are part of each CDR3. The D gene is left open where the match is weak. The listing skips clone size in some rows; elsewhere it reads once, few, many or a size class.

>TRBJ2-7|TRBD2|TRBV5-4|-
CASSGITRTSGGAYEQYF
TGTGCCAGCAGCGGGATAACTCGGACTAGCGGGGGGGCCTACGAGCAGTACTTC
>TRBJ2-5|-|TRBV25-1|-
CASSELFQGRETQYF
TGTGCCAGCAGTGAGCTATTCCAGGGAAGAGAGACCCAGTACTTC
>TRBJ2-7|-|TRBV30|once
CAWSLAGASYEQYF
TGTGCCTGGAGTTTGGCGGGGGCCTCCTACGAGCAGTACTTC
>TRBJ1-2|TRBD1|TRBV19|-
CASKVEFGQGNYGYTF
TGTGCCAGTAAGGTCGAGTTTGGACAGGGAAACTATGGCTACACCTTC
>TRBJ2-3|TRBD1|TRBV5-5|once
CASSLGDRLDTQYF
TGTGCCAGCAGCTTGGGGGACAGGTTGGATACGCAGTATTTT
>TRBJ1-1|-|TRBV27|-
CASSSDWAVRDTEAFF
TGTGCCAGCAGTTCGGACTGGGCCGTAAGGGACACTGAAGCTTTCTTT
>TRBJ1-5|TRBD1|TRBV6-1|few
CASSSPDRANQPQHF
TGTGCCAGCTCCTCCCCGGACAGGGCCAATCAGCCCCAGCATTTT
>TRBJ2-7|TRBD2|TRBV7-2|few
CASSGGLAGAYEQYF
TGTGCCAGCAGCGGGGGACTAGCGGGGGCCTACGAGCAGTACTTC
>TRBJ1-1|-|TRBV6-4|-
CASRGHPSTEAFF
TGTGCCAGCAGGGGACACCCGAGCACTGAAGCTTTCTTT
>TRBJ2-1|-|TRBV5-1|-
CASSLVPASNEQFF
TGCGCCAGCAGCTTGGTCCCAGCTTCCAATGAGCAGTTCTTC
>TRBJ2-5|TRBD2|TRBV18|-
CASSPGLVQETQYF
TGTGCCAGCTCACCGGGACTAGTCCAAGAGACCCAGTACTTC
>TRBJ2-3|-|TRBV10-1|-
CASSDGSPTDTQYF
TGCGCCAGCAGTGACGGTTCCCCCACAGATACGCAGTATTTT
>TRBJ2-1|TRBD1|TRBV6-5|-
CASRRQGVGEQFF
TGTGCCAGCAGGCGACAGGGGGTCGGTGAGCAGTTCTTC
>TRBJ1-5|-|TRBV6-5|-
CASSPTFEDDQPQHF
TGTGCCAGCAGTCCCACTTTTGAGGACGATCAGCCCCAGCATTTT
>TRBJ2-5|TRBD1|TRBV4-3|-
CASSHSRQGQETQYF
TGCGCCAGCAGCCACTCTAGACAGGGCCAAGAGACCCAGTACTTC
>TRBJ1-4|-|TRBV30|-
CAWTLARGPYEKLFF
TGTGCCTGGACTTTAGCCCGGGGCCCGTATGAAAAACTGTTTTTT
>TRBJ2-5|TRBD2|TRBV7-9|-
CASSRTSGGEYF
TGTGCCAGCAGCCGGACTAGCGGGGGGGAGTACTTC
>TRBJ1-1|-|TRBV2|few
CASKAAWNTEAFF
TGTGCCAGCAAAGCGGCGTGGAACACTGAAGCTTTCTTT
>TRBJ1-6|-|TRBV30|-
CASCTAPNSPLHF
TGTGCCTCCTGTACAGCGCCTAATTCACCCCTCCACTTT
>TRBJ2-2|TRBD2|TRBV7-9|-
CASSLRLAGGSGELFF
TGTGCCAGCAGCTTGCGACTAGCGGGGGGTTCAGGGGAGCTGTTTTTT
>TRBJ1-1|-|TRBV7-2|-
CASSLDPGDRAFF
TGTGCCAGCAGCTTAGATCCAGGGGATCGAGCTTTCTTT
>TRBJ2-3|TRBD2|TRBV6-5|-
CASNQAGATTDTQYF
TGTGCCAGCAACCAAGCGGGGGCCACCACAGATACGCAGTATTTT
>TRBJ2-7|TRBD1|TRBV5-1|-
CASSVDREKYEQYF
TGCGCCAGCAGCGTGGACAGGGAAAAATACGAGCAGTACTTC
>TRBJ1-2|-|TRBV9|-
CASSPSSGGEIYGYTF
TGTGCCAGCAGCCCGTCATCGGGAGGAGAAATCTATGGCTACACCTTC
>TRBJ1-3|-|TRBV4-3|-
CASSLYTGSGNTIYF
TGCGCCAGCAGCCTATACACAGGGTCTGGAAACACCATATATTTT
>TRBJ1-1|-|TRBV4-3|-
CASSQDIGTEAFF
TGCGCCAGCAGCCAAGATATTGGCACTGAAGCTTTCTTT
>TRBJ1-2|TRBD1|TRBV11-2|-
CASSSTRDRGREGYTF
TGTGCCAGCAGCTCTACCCGGGACAGGGGAAGGGAAGGCTACACCTTC
>TRBJ1-1|-|TRBV7-3|-
CASSLGWSSTEAFF
TGTGCCAGCAGCTTAGGATGGTCGAGCACTGAAGCTTTCTTT
>TRBJ1-1|-|TRBV27|few
CASSLGQALEEAFF
TGTGCCAGCAGTTTGGGGCAGGCTTTGGAAGAAGCTTTCTTT
>TRBJ2-1|-|TRBV5-6|-
CASSRTGGGVHGSYNEQFF
TGTGCCAGCAGCCGGACGGGTGGCGGGGTCCACGGGTCCTACAATGAGCAGTTCTTC
>TRBJ1-1|-|TRBV19|few
CASSIAPRGTEAFF
TGTGCCAGTAGTATAGCTCCCCGGGGCACTGAAGCTTTCTTT
>TRBJ1-1|-|TRBV6-9|-
CASSLGDRAFF
TGTGCCAGCAGTTTGGGGGATAGAGCTTTCTTT
>TRBJ2-1|-|TRBV9|-
CASSVDRNNEQFF
TGTGCCAGCAGCGTAGACAGGAACAATGAGCAGTTCTTC
>TRBJ1-4|-|TRBV5-5|-
CASSLVQGEKLFF
TGTGCCAGCAGCTTGGTTCAGGGTGAAAAACTGTTTTTT
>TRBJ2-2|-|TRBV11-3|-
CASSQDGINTGELFF
TGTGCCAGCAGCCAGGATGGAATAAACACCGGGGAGCTGTTTTTT
>TRBJ2-1|TRBD2|TRBV9|-
CASSVVLAGRNEQFF
TGTGCCAGCAGCGTAGTGCTAGCGGGAAGGAATGAGCAGTTCTTC
>TRBJ1-1|-|TRBV5-8|-
CASSLGSETEAFF
TGTGCCAGCAGCTTGGGTTCCGAAACTGAAGCTTTCTTT
>TRBJ2-7|-|TRBV6-1|-
CASSEGPLTPYEQYF
TGTGCCAGCAGTGAAGGTCCATTGACGCCCTACGAGCAGTACTTC
>TRBJ1-1|-|TRBV12-1|few
CASSYTYNTEAFF
TGTGCCAGCAGCTATACTTATAACACTGAAGCTTTCTTT
>TRBJ2-1|TRBD2|TRBV5-4|-
CASSLAGGADEQFF
TGTGCCAGCAGCTTAGCGGGGGGGGCAGATGAGCAGTTCTTC
>TRBJ1-2|-|TRBV5-1|-
CASSLEGGSYGYTF
TGCGCCAGCAGCTTGGAGGGGGGCAGCTATGGCTACACCTTC